This TCR beta chain comes out of a study of cytomegalovirus exposure and HLA in healthy donors. PCR primers comprised 60 Vbeta and 13 Jbeta primers. The assay was immunoSEQ multiplex PCR, and TCRdb's table has in-frame clones only and misses some. The data hold 60,000 to 90,000 clones, with 70% to 80% observed a single time. The receptor comes from a woman aged 45-60 years in good health and CMV-seropositive. Sequencing was done on a sample of PBMCs.

The CDR3 DNA reads TGTGCCAGCAGCTTGGTTAGGGAGGTCAACACCATATATTTT. Amino acid sequence: CASSLVREVNTIYF. The gene calls are TRBV5-8 and TRBJ1-3, with no clear D. Germline loops: CDR1 SGHTS, CDR2 YDEGEE. CDR3 length: 14 amino acids. The V end was cut by 0 bases, the J end by 7 bases, with 11 bases between.